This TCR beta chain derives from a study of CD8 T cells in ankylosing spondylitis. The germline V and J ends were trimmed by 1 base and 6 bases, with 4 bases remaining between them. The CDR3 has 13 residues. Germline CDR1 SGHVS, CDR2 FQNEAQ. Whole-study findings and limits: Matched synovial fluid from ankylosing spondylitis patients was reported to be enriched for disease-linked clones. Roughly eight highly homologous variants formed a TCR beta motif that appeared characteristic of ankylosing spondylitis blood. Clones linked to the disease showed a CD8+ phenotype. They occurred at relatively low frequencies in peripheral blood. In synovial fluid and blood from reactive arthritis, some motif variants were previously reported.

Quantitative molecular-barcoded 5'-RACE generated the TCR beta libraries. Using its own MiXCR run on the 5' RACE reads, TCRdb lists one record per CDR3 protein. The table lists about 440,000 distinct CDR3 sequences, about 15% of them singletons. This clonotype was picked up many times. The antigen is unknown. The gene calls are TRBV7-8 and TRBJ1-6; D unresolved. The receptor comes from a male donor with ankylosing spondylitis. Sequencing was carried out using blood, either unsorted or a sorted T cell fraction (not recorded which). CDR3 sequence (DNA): TGTGCCAGCAGCTTAGGGGCTAATTCACCCCTCCACTTT. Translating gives CASSLGANSPLHF. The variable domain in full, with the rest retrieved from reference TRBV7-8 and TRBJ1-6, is GAGVSQSPRYKVAKRGQDVALRCDPISGHVSLFWYQQALGQGPEFLTYFQNEAQLDKSGLPSDRFFAERPEGSVSTLKIQRTQQEDSAVYLCASSLGANSPLHFGNGTRLTVT.